Each of the 25 T cell receptor beta chains below was sequenced from the same sample in a study of T cell repertoires in cytomegalovirus infection (dated by TCRdb to the late 2010s). Sequencing took place on an Illumina HiSeq 1500. In-frame beta chains were kept once TCRdb had trimmed the public reads at Q25 with fastp and called clones with MiXCR. Rows are unified per CDR3 protein, each entry keeping the most common DNA and genes. The sample table shows some 270,000 distinct CDR3 sequences, and about a sixth are seen once. The top ten constitute around 43% of the sample. The sequencing input was CD8+ T cells from PBMCs. These receptor sequences come from a human donor in good health (CMV status not recorded). Some clones in this sample may be carry-over from other donors' samples.

This clonotype was found many times. The gene calls are TRBV9 and TRBJ1-5; TRBD1 might be the D (5 bases). The CDR3 runs 14 residues. CDR1 and CDR2 from the germline V gene are SGDLS and YYNGEE. Trimming took off 4 bases at V and 7 bases at J, with 15 bases between the two ends. CDR3 sequence (DNA): TGTGCCAGCAGCTCCCGGACGGGGGGGCAGCCCCAGCATTTT. It is translated as CASSSRTGGQPQHF.

This chain connects TRBV2 to TRBJ2-5; D not certain. Deletions cut 8 bases from V and 5 bases from J, with 18 bases between. Per germline, CDR1 SNHLY and CDR2 FYNNEI. The CDR3 covers 14 residues. CDR3 DNA: TGTGCCAGCGCCCAATCGCAGGTCCGCGAGACCCAGTACTTC. Amino acids: CASAQSQVRETQYF.

The chain is built from TRBV27 and TRBJ2-3, with TRBD2 identical over 7 bases. V lost 0 bases and J lost 4; bases outside the gene matches: 10. The V gene's germline CDR1 is MNHEY and CDR2 SMNVEV (reference sequence). This CDR3 is built from 17 residues. The CDR3 loop reads CASSLSGGGGFSDTQYF. The CDR3 DNA reads TGTGCCAGCAGTTTATCGGGCGGGGGTGGGTTCTCAGATACGCAGTATTTT.

This clonotype was counted many times. The chain couples TRBV19 to TRBJ1-1; D possibly corresponds to TRBD1 (5 bases). Germline CDR1 reads LNHDA; CDR2 reads SQIVND (reference sequence). Trimming removed 1 base at V and 5 bases at J, with 11 bases between. The CDR3 runs 14 residues. This CDR3 is CASSIVGTPTEAFF. The CDR3 DNA reads as TGTGCCAGTAGTATAGTCGGGACGCCAACTGAAGCTTTCTTT.

The genes are TRBV29-1 and TRBJ2-7; tentative D call: TRBD2 (6 bases). Trimming stripped 3 bases from V and 3 bases from J, with 21 bases between. Germline assignment: CDR1 SQVTM and CDR2 ANQGSEA. This CDR3 has 16 amino acids. The CDR3 region has the DNA TGCAGCGTTGATGGAATTAACGGACTACTAGACTACGAGCAGTACTTC. Protein product: CSVDGINGLLDYEQYF.

This clonotype was seen at least ten times. The gene calls are TRBV7-8 and TRBJ1-1, with D possibly matching TRBD1 (6 bases). Trimming cost V 4 bases and J 2 bases, with 14 bases left between them. The germline gives CDR1 SGHVS, CDR2 FQNEAQ. CDR3 length: 15 residues. CDR3 region: CASSSTGTINTEAFF. The CDR3 coding sequence is TGTGCCAGCAGCTCCACAGGGACGATTAACACTGAAGCTTTCTTT.

This chain links TRBV12-3 or TRBV12-4 with TRBJ1-1, with 9 bases fitting TRBD1. V shed 6 bases and J 10 bases; nucleotides not matched to a gene: 15. The length of the CDR3 is 15 residues. CDR3 in DNA: TGTGCCAGCAGCCGGACAGGGGTACTGTACTGGGGAGCTTTCTTT. Amino acid sequence: CASSRTGVLYWGAFF.

This clonotype was counted ten times or more. The chain is built from TRBV6-2 or TRBV6-3 and TRBJ2-7; no firm D call. CDR1 MNHEY and CDR2 SVGEGT come from the germline V gene. The V end lost 4 bases, the J end lost 3 bases, and 7 bases lay between the germline ends. The CDR3 sequence is 12 residues long. The CDR3 nucleotides read TGTGCCAGCAGTTCAGGATTCTACGAGCAGTACTTC. This codes for CASSSGFYEQYF.

With regard to this clonotype: This sequence may be a read error, since a much larger clone differs from it by one base. The chain couples TRBV7-2 to TRBJ1-6, with TRBD1 identical over 7 bases. Germline lookup yields CDR1 SGHTA and CDR2 FQGNSA. This CDR3 region has 15 residues. CDR3 sequence (DNA): TGTTCCAGCAGGGGACAGATTGACTATAATTCACCCCTCCACTTT. It translates to CSSRGQIDYNSPLHF.

Many counts were recorded for this clonotype. The rearrangement links TRBV7-8 to TRBJ1-1; D call uncertain. CDR1 and CDR2 from the germline V gene are SGHVS and FQNEAQ. The CDR3 has 14 amino acids. The V end was cut by 1 base, the J end by 5 bases, with 11 bases between. This CDR3 is CASSLGSLGTEAFF. The CDR3 DNA is TGTGCCAGCAGCTTAGGAAGCTTGGGGACTGAAGCTTTCTTT.

The CDR3 reads CASSLQGGLDTQYF. For the CDR3, the DNA is TGTGCCAGCAGTTTACAGGGGGGCTTAGATACGCAGTATTTT. This chain connects TRBV27 to TRBJ2-3; D is perhaps TRBD1 (7 bases). The germline CDR1 and CDR2 sequences are MNHEY and SMNVEV (reference sequence). The CDR3 is made up of 14 amino acids. Trimming removed 2 bases at V and 5 bases at J, with 11 bases between.

The chain employs TRBV10-3 and TRBJ2-3, with D unresolved. The V gene's germline CDR1 is ENHRY and CDR2 SYGVKD. The CDR3 loop spans 14 amino acids. V dropped 6 bases and J dropped 0 bases, with 10 bases sitting between them. CDR3 DNA: TGTGCCATCAGAAACCTACATAGCACAGATACGCAGTATTTT. Its translation is CAIRNLHSTDTQYF.

This clonotype was seen at least ten times. The J gene is TRBJ1-4, the V gene TRBV7-9; no reliable D call. Germline V gene sequence: CDR1 SEHNR, CDR2 FQNEAQ (reference sequence). The CDR3 sequence is 17 residues long. Trimming stripped 4 bases from V and 1 base from J, with 16 bases between. The CDR3 region is CASSSNVRTITNEKLFF. The CDR3 region has the DNA TGTGCCAGCAGCTCAAACGTCCGAACAATAACTAATGAAAAACTGTTTTTT.

This chain uses TRBV28 with TRBJ2-5; 8 bases map to TRBD1. Losses at the gene ends were 2 bases for V and 2 bases for J; bases not matched to a gene: 13. Germline V gives CDR1 MDHEN, CDR2 SYDVKM. The CDR3 is 18 residues long. CDR3 sequence (DNA): TGTGCCAGCAGTTTACCGCCCAGTGAGACAGGGGCGCAAGAGACCCAGTACTTC. Translated: CASSLPPSETGAQETQYF.

Comments on this clonotype: A much larger clone sits a single nucleotide away, making a read error possible. The J gene is TRBJ2-7, the V gene TRBV28; D not certain. This CDR3 is built from 14 residues. Germline V gene lookup returns CDR1 MDHEN and CDR2 SYDVKM. Trimming took off 5 bases at V and 2 bases at J, with 13 bases between the two ends. The CDR3 region is CASSLLPTTYEQYF. Written as DNA, the CDR3 is TGTGCCAGCAGTCTACTCCCGACCACCTACGAGCAGTACTTC. The full variable domain, rest sourced from reference TRBV28 and TRBJ2-7, is DVKVTQSSRYLVKRTGEKVFLECVQDMDHENMFWYRQDPGLGLRLIYFSYDVKMKEKGDIPEGYSVSREKKERFSLILESASTNQTSMYLCASSLLPTTYEQYFGPGTRLTVT.

This chain uses TRBV19 with TRBJ2-7; D possibly corresponds to TRBD1 (5 bases). CDR3 length: 14 residues. V was shortened by 8 bases and J by 3 bases, with 17 bases between the two germline ends. Germline assignment: CDR1 LNHDA and CDR2 SQIVND (reference sequence). The CDR3: CASGNRSPFYEQYF. CDR3 in DNA: TGTGCCAGTGGGAACAGGAGCCCTTTCTACGAGCAGTACTTC. The full variable domain, in which reference TRBV19 and TRBJ2-7 provide the parts outside the CDR3, is DGGITQSPKYLFRKEGQNVTLSCEQNLNHDAMYWYRQDPGQGLRLIYYSQIVNDFQKGDIAEGYSVSREKKESFPLTVTSAQKNPTAFYLCASGNRSPFYEQYFGPGTRLTVT.

In this sample, this clonotype turned up a few times. CDR3 residues: CAISEPGQGNTGELFF. The DNA of the CDR3 is TGTGCCATCAGCGAACCGGGACAGGGAAACACCGGGGAGCTGTTTTTT. The V and J genes are TRBV10-3 and TRBJ2-2; 9 bases fit TRBD1. Germline CDR1 reads ENHRY; CDR2 reads SYGVKD. V gave up 6 bases and J gave up 2 bases; unmatched junction bases: 7. This CDR3 is 16 amino acids long.

The chain links TRBV7-9 to TRBJ1-2; D remains ambiguous. The V end was cut by 2 bases, the J end by 8 bases, with 12 bases between. Germline CDR1 is SEHNR and CDR2 is FQNEAQ (reference sequence). There are 13 residues in the CDR3. The CDR3 here is CASSLSQPDGYTF. CDR3 in DNA: TGTGCCAGCAGCTTATCCCAGCCTGACGGCTACACCTTC.

This clonotype showed up just a few times. J is TRBJ2-7 and V is TRBV7-6; weak D call: TRBD1 (7 bases). The germline gives CDR1 SGHVS, CDR2 FNYEAQ. Trimming shortened V by 3 bases and J by 6 bases, and 15 bases separated the two germline ends. The CDR3 consists of 14 residues. The DNA for the CDR3 is TGTGCCAGCAGCTTTGTGGCAGGGGGAGGCGAGCAGTACTTC. As protein: CASSFVAGGGEQYF.

In this sample, this clonotype turned up many times. The chain carries TRBV7-6 and TRBJ2-1; the match to TRBD1 covers 8 bases. Losses at the gene ends were 5 bases for V and 2 bases for J; bases not matched to a gene: 5. Germline CDR1 SGHVS, CDR2 FNYEAQ. The CDR3 length is 15 residues. CDR3 in amino acids: CASSPTGGPYNEQFF. In DNA, the CDR3 is TGTGCCAGCAGCCCTACAGGGGGGCCCTACAATGAGCAGTTCTTC.

This clonotype has ten or more counts. V and J are TRBV7-2 and TRBJ2-3, with 7 bases that match TRBD2. V lost 5 bases, J lost 6 bases, and 14 bases stayed unmatched. CDR3 length: 16 residues. Germline V gene sequence: CDR1 SGHTA, CDR2 FQGNSA. The DNA for the CDR3 is TGTGCCAGCAGCGCCAGACTAGCTGGGCTTCCCGATACGCAGTATTTT. It encodes CASSARLAGLPDTQYF.

This clonotype occurred a few times. V gene TRBV15 combines with J gene TRBJ2-5; perhaps TRBD2 as D (5 bases). The V gene's germline CDR1 is LNHNV and CDR2 YYDKDF (reference sequence). This CDR3 is built from 14 residues. V lost 8 bases, J lost 4 bases, and 17 bases lay in between. Here the CDR3 reads CATVGGPERETQYF. In DNA, the CDR3 is TGTGCCACCGTGGGCGGGCCTGAGAGAGAGACCCAGTACTTC.

CDR3 residues: CASSGQGFRGPGNTIYF. The CDR3 nucleotides are TGTGCCAGCAGCGGACAGGGATTCAGAGGGCCTGGAAACACCATATATTTT. This chain connects TRBV28 to TRBJ1-3; 8 bases map to TRBD1. Germline-derived CDR1 and CDR2 are MDHEN and SYDVKM. This CDR3 is 17 amino acids long. Trimming at V came to 6 bases and at J to 2 bases, leaving 12 bases not matched to a gene. Looking up the rest from reference TRBV28 and TRBJ1-3 gives the full variable domain: DVKVTQSSRYLVKRTGEKVFLECVQDMDHENMFWYRQDPGLGLRLIYFSYDVKMKEKGDIPEGYSVSREKKERFSLILESASTNQTSMYLCASSGQGFRGPGNTIYFGEGSWLTVV.

This clonotype was detected a few times. The genes are TRBV2 and TRBJ2-7; the match to TRBD1 covers 7 bases. Germline-derived CDR1 and CDR2 are SNHLY and FYNNEI. Trimming removed 8 bases from V and 0 bases from J; junction bases left unmatched: 7. CDR3 length equals 14 residues. The CDR3 loop reads CASEGRGNSYEQYF. DNA of the CDR3: TGTGCCAGCGAGGGCAGGGGGAACTCCTACGAGCAGTACTTC. Looking up the rest from reference TRBV2 and TRBJ2-7 gives the full variable domain: EPEVTQTPSHQVTQMGQEVILRCVPISNHLYFYWYRQILGQKVEFLVSFYNNEISEKSEIFDDQFSVERPDGSNFTLKIRSTKLEDSAMYFCASEGRGNSYEQYFGPGTRLTVT.

This clonotype has a handful of counts. V gene TRBV27 combines with J gene TRBJ2-1; 7 nucleotides match TRBD1. The CDR3 covers 15 residues. Germline CDR1 MNHEY, CDR2 SMNVEV (reference sequence). After removal of 6 bases from V and 4 bases from J, the junction contained 9 bases not matched to a gene. The CDR3 coding sequence is TGTGCCAGCAGCCCCCCCTGGGACAGATACAATGAGCAGTTCTTC. It encodes CASSPPWDRYNEQFF.